This T cell receptor (beta chain) was captured in a study of control samples from healthy donors and cancer patients. This table comes from immunoSEQ multiplex PCR, and its TCRdb copy is limited to in-frame clones, with some not included. The table has roughly 120,000 clones, approximately 93% seen once. From germline, CDR1 is LGHDT and CDR2 YNNKEL (reference sequence). The CDR3 extends over 13 amino acids. The sequence was obtained from a man aged 25 to 40 in good health. The genes are TRBV3-1 (or the pseudogene TRBV3-2) and TRBJ2-2; 10 bases match TRBD1. Sequenced: blood. This CDR3 is CASGTGETGELFF. For the CDR3, the DNA is TGTGCAAGCGGGACAGGGGAAACCGGGGAGCTGTTTTTT.